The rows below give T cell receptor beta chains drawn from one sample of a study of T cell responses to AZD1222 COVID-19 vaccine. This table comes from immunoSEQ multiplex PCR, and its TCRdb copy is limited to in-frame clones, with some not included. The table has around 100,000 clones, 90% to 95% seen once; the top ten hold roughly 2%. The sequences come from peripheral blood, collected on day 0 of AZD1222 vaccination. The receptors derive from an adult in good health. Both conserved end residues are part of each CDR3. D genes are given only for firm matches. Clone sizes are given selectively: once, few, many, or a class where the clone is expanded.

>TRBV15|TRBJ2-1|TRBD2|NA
CATSRGGNEQFF
TGTGCCACCTCACGCGGGGGCAATGAGCAGTTCTTC
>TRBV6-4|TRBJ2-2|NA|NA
CASSQQETGELFF
TGTGCCAGCAGTCAACAGGAGACCGGGGAGCTGTTTTTT
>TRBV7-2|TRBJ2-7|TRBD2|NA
CASATSGSREQYF
TGTGCCAGTGCGACTAGCGGGAGTCGTGAGCAGTACTTC
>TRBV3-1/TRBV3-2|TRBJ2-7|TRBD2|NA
CASSQDLASGREQYF
TGTGCCAGCAGCCAAGACTTGGCTAGCGGACGAGAGCAGTACTTC
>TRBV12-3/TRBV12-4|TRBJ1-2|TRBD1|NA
CASSRQGVGGYTF
TGTGCCAGCAGTAGACAGGGAGTAGGTGGCTACACCTTC
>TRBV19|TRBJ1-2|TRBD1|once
CASSILHRGQRNYGYTF
TGTGCCAGTAGTATATTACACAGGGGGCAAAGGAACTATGGCTACACCTTC
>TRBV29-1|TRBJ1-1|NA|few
CSVAPGEVNTEAFF
TGCAGCGTTGCACCTGGGGAGGTGAACACTGAAGCTTTCTTT
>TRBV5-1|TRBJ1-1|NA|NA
CASSLGWHTEAFF
TGCGCCAGCAGCTTGGGATGGCACACTGAAGCTTTCTTT
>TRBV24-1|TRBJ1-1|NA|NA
CATRSTGYGEAFF
TGTGCCACCAGGAGTACAGGGTACGGCGAAGCTTTCTTT
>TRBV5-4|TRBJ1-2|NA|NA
CASSPRGGALRGYTF
TGTGCCAGCTCCCCCCGAGGCGGAGCGCTGCGGGGCTACACCTTC
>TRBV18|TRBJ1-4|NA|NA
CASSPAGLSEKLFF
TGTGCCAGCTCACCCGCAGGGCTGAGTGAAAAACTGTTTTTT
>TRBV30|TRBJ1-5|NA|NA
CAWARSANQPQHF
TGTGCCTGGGCACGAAGCGCAAATCAGCCCCAGCATTTT
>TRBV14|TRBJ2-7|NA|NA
CASQDSGLGEQYF
TGTGCCAGCCAGGATTCAGGCCTTGGCGAGCAGTACTTC
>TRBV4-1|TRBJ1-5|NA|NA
CASSQGQGGNQPQHF
TGCGCCAGCAGCCAAGGCCAGGGAGGCAATCAGCCCCAGCATTTT
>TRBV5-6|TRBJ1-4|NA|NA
CASSSNEKLFF
TGTGCCAGCAGCTCCAATGAAAAACTGTTTTTT
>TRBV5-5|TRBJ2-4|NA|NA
CASSHILAGTNIQYF
TGTGCCAGCAGCCACATCTTGGCTGGGACTAACATTCAGTACTTC
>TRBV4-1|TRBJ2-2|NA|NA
CATRGVGNTGELFF
TGCGCCACCCGGGGAGTGGGGAACACCGGGGAGCTGTTTTTT
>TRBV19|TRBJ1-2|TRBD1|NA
CASSDSRGTGGIYGYTF
TGTGCCAGTAGTGATAGTAGGGGGACAGGGGGCATCTATGGCTACACCTTC
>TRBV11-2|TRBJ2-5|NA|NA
CASSLGTLGAWETQYF
TGTGCCAGCAGCTTAGGGACGCTGGGCGCGTGGGAGACCCAGTACTTC
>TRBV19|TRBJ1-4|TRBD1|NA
CASSPGQGLANEKLFF
TGTGCCAGTAGTCCAGGACAGGGTCTAGCTAATGAAAAACTGTTTTTT
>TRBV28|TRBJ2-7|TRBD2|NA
CASSLGASGSGLGQYF
TGTGCCAGCAGTTTAGGTGCTAGCGGGAGTGGGTTAGGGCAGTACTTC
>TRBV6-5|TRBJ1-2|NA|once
CASSLTANYGYTF
TGTGCCAGCAGCCTCACAGCTAACTATGGCTACACCTTC
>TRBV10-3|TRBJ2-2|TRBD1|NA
CAIGTGGTGELFF
TGTGCCATAGGGACAGGGGGCACCGGGGAGCTGTTTTTT
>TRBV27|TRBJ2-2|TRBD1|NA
CASSLAIGTGDTGELFF
TGTGCCAGCAGTTTGGCCATAGGGACAGGGGACACCGGGGAGCTGTTTTTT
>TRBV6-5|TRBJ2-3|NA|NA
CASRKTGEISTQYF
TGTGCCAGCCGAAAAACCGGGGAGATAAGTACGCAGTATTTT
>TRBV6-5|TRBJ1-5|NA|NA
CASSGGAQPQHF
TGTGCCAGCAGCGGGGGAGCCCAGCCCCAGCATTTT
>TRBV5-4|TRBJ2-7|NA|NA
CASSLGRGVYEQYF
TGTGCCAGCAGCCTCGGAAGGGGAGTCTACGAGCAGTACTTC
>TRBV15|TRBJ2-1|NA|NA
CATSSQAVNEQFF
TGTGCCACCAGCTCCCAAGCGGTCAATGAGCAGTTCTTC
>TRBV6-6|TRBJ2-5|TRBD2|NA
CASSRRTSGSQETQYF
TGTGCCAGCAGCCGTCGGACTAGCGGGTCGCAAGAGACCCAGTACTTC
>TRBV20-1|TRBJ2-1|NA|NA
CSALGTHEQFF
TGCAGTGCTTTAGGGACTCATGAGCAGTTCTTC
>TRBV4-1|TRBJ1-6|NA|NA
CASSQATHNSPLHF
TGCGCCAGCAGCCAAGCAACCCATAATTCACCCCTCCACTTT
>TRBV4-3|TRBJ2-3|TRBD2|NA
CASSHWTSGQRDTQYF
TGCGCCAGCAGCCACTGGACTAGCGGGCAACGAGATACGCAGTATTTT
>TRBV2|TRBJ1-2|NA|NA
CASSVSQAGYTF
TGTGCCAGCAGTGTTTCACAGGCGGGCTACACCTTC
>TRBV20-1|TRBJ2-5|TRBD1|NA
CSATGGETQYF
TGCAGTGCAACAGGGGGGGAGACCCAGTACTTC
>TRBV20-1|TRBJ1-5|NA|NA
CSASLGAVSNQPQHF
TGCAGTGCTAGTCTGGGCGCGGTAAGCAATCAGCCCCAGCATTTT
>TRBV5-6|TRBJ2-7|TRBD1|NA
CASSLWGTGAYEQYF
TGTGCCAGCAGTCTCTGGGGGACAGGGGCCTACGAGCAGTACTTC
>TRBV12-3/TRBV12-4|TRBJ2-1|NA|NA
CASSPDGRDEQFF
TGTGCCAGCAGTCCCGACGGTAGGGATGAGCAGTTCTTC
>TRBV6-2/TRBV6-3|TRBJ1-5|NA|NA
CASSSSENQPQHF
TGTGCCAGCAGTTCCAGTGAAAATCAGCCCCAGCATTTT
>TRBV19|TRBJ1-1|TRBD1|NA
CASSTLRDRVRGMNTEAFF
TGTGCCAGTAGTACCTTGCGGGACAGGGTGCGTGGGATGAACACTGAAGCTTTCTTT
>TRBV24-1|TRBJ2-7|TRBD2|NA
CATSDPRGGMNEQYF
TGTGCCACCAGTGACCCCCGGGGGGGCATGAACGAGCAGTACTTC
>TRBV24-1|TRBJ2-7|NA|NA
CATSDPAKHEQYF
TGTGCCACCAGTGACCCTGCTAAGCACGAGCAGTACTTC
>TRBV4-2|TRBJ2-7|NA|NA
CASSHPKGRQYF
TGTGCCAGCAGCCACCCAAAAGGGCGGCAGTACTTC
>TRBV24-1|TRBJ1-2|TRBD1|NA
CATSDNRGLGYGYTF
TGTGCCACCAGTGATAACAGGGGTTTAGGCTATGGCTACACCTTC
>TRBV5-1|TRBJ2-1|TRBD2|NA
CASSFGLAGVSYNEQFF
TGCGCCAGCAGCTTCGGACTAGCGGGAGTATCCTACAATGAGCAGTTCTTC
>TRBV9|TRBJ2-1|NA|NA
CASSESQLSDEQFF
TGTGCCAGCAGCGAAAGTCAGCTCTCTGATGAGCAGTTCTTC
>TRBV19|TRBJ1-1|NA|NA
CASSSVSLNTEAFF
TGTGCCAGTAGTTCGGTCAGCCTGAACACTGAAGCTTTCTTT
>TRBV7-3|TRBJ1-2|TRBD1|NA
CASSLTGQQGADGYTF
TGTGCCAGCAGCTTAACGGGACAACAGGGGGCGGACGGCTACACCTTC
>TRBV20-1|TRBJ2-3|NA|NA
CSASVPVAFADTQYF
TGCAGTGCTAGTGTCCCTGTAGCGTTCGCAGATACGCAGTATTTT
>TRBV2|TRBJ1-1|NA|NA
CATRVVNTEAFF
TGTGCCACGCGGGTGGTGAACACTGAAGCTTTCTTT
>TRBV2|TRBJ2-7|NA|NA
CASSPSYEQYF
TGTGCCAGCAGTCCCAGCTACGAGCAGTACTTC
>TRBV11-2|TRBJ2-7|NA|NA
CASSLAGSLSVYEQYF
TGTGCCAGCAGCTTAGCGGGGTCCCTTTCTGTCTACGAGCAGTACTTC
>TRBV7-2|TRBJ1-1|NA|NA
CASSLMPTVNTEAFF
TGTGCCAGCAGCTTAATGCCAACCGTGAACACTGAAGCTTTCTTT
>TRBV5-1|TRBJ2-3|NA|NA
CASSLEGRGPTDTQYF
TGCGCCAGCAGCTTGGAAGGGCGGGGGCCCACAGATACGCAGTATTTT
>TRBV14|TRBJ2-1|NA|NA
CASSQDPGDSYNEQFF
TGTGCCAGCAGCCAAGATCCAGGGGACTCCTACAATGAGCAGTTCTTC
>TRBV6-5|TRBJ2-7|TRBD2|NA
CASSFRGEEQYF
TGTGCCAGCAGTTTCCGGGGGGAGGAGCAGTACTTC